The text below deals with one TCR beta chain. The target antigen is unknown. The data derive from a study of monozygotic twins with inflammatory bowel disease. Each UMI harboured a 6-nucleotide sample barcode and was appended via template switching. TCRalpha and TCRbeta cDNA was put through two nested PCRs of roughly 17 and 9 cycles. No DNA is given; TCRdb re-called the 5' RACE reads and lists each CDR3 protein once. The sample table includes fewer than 110,000 distinct CDR3 sequences. Study-wide results and limits: Background noise in patient repertoires may stem from differing immunosuppressive treatments. Limited statistical power may explain no repertoire similarity difference between concordant and discordant twins.

Sequencing used blood. The TCR comes from a human donor with ulcerative colitis or Crohn's disease, or a healthy co-twin of an affected twin (not recorded which).

The CDR3 here is CASSLAASSYEQYF. The chain couples TRBV7-7 to TRBJ2-7. This CDR3 is 14 amino acids long. From germline, CDR1 is SSHAT and CDR2 FNYEAQ (reference sequence).